This record covers a single T cell receptor beta chain. The sample comes from a study of blood T cell repertoires in COVID-19. Using immunoSEQ multiplex PCR, the repertoire was profiled, and TCRdb retains in-frame clones only, with some absent. The table lists 250,000 to 400,000 clones, roughly 90% of them singletons. The clonotype originates from a woman younger than 45 with COVID-19, enrolled during active disease. Sample: peripheral blood.

The DNA of the CDR3 is TGTGCCACCAGCAGAGAGCGGGAGGGTTACAATGAGCAGTTCTTC. Translated: CATSREREGYNEQFF. V is TRBV15 and J is TRBJ2-1; TRBD2 matches at 9 bases. With 0 bases clipped from V and 4 bases from J, the junction kept 1 base outside the gene matches. The germline CDR1 and CDR2 sequences are LNHNV and YYDKDF (reference sequence). The CDR3 spans 15 residues. The whole variable domain, remainder taken from reference TRBV15 and TRBJ2-1, is DAMVIQNPRYQVTQFGKPVTLSCSQTLNHNVMYWYQQKSSQAPKLLFHYYDKDFNNEADTPDNFQSRRPNTSFCFLDIRSPGLGDTAMYLCATSREREGYNEQFFGPGTRLTVL.